The source of this TCR beta chain is a study of T-cell memory formation after mild COVID-19. In the study overall: The study found TCR clusters largely donor specific.

The CDR3 totals 12 residues. CDR1 and CDR2 (germline): MNHEY, SVGEGT. The V gene lost 6 bases and the J gene lost 7 bases, with 13 bases spanning the gap. MiXCR, applied by TCRdb to the 5' RACE reads, yields one record per CDR3 protein. In the table there are about 350,000 distinct CDR3 sequences, roughly an eighth of which are singletons. This clonotype has a count of ten or more. Sequences were obtained from PBMCs or a T cell subset sorted from them (not recorded which). This receptor was obtained from a man aged 18 to 29 who had mild COVID-19 (a few samples of this study predate the infection). Cell type and time point are not known. The V call is TRBV6-2 or TRBV6-3, the J call TRBJ2-7; TRBD1 might be the D (5 bases). CDR3 sequence: CASSLPGKEQYV. As DNA, the CDR3 is TGTGCCAGCAGCCTACCAGGGAAGGAGCAGTACGTC.